These 19 T cell receptor beta chains were sequenced from one sample in a study of blood T cell repertoires in COVID-19. The protocol was immunoSEQ multiplex PCR, while the TCRdb copy is restricted to in-frame clones and leaves out a portion. The table shows approximately 230,000 clones, with 85% to 90% occurring only once. The sample consisted of PBMCs or T cells enriched from blood (not recorded which). These receptors originate from a man aged 35-49 years who had recovered from COVID-19.

This clone was seen just once. This chain uses TRBV10-3 with TRBJ1-2; D is perhaps TRBD1 (6 bases). CDR3 length: 13 residues. CDR1 is ENHRY and CDR2 is SYGVKD in the germline V gene. Trimming cost V 7 bases and J 4 bases, with 13 bases left between them. This CDR3 reads CAITRGQGYGYTF. DNA of the CDR3: TGTGCCATCACGCGGGGGCAGGGCTATGGCTACACCTTC.

The V gene is TRBV28, the J gene TRBJ1-6, with TRBD1 matching over 8 bases. CDR3 length: 14 amino acids. V lost 6 bases, J lost 6 bases, and 4 bases stayed unmatched. CDR1 and CDR2 (germline): MDHEN, SYDVKM. CDR3 bases: TGTGCCAGCAGACAGGGACAGGCTAATTCACCCCTCCACTTT. It translates to CASRQGQANSPLHF.

This chain connects TRBV28 to TRBJ2-3, with TRBD2 matching over 9 bases. Trimming removed 1 base from V and 0 bases from J; junction bases left unmatched: 8. Germline-derived CDR1 and CDR2 are MDHEN and SYDVKM. This CDR3 contains 18 residues. CDR3 residues: CASSLLLLAGPSTDTQYF. CDR3 DNA: TGTGCCAGCAGTTTATTACTACTAGCGGGTCCTAGCACAGATACGCAGTATTTT.

The rearrangement uses TRBV7-2 and TRBJ1-1; 7 bases map to TRBD1. This CDR3 region has 14 residues. V lost 4 bases, J lost 6 bases, and 8 bases stayed unmatched. Per the germline V gene, CDR1 is SGHTA and CDR2 is FQGNSA. This CDR3 reads CASSSDRELAEAFF. The CDR3 nucleotides read TGTGCCAGCAGCTCCGACAGGGAGTTGGCTGAAGCTTTCTTT.

The chain links TRBV2 to TRBJ2-1, with 8 positions matching TRBD2. The CDR3 is 14 amino acids. Germline V gene data show CDR1 as SNHLY and CDR2 as FYNNEI. V gave up 7 bases and J gave up 5 bases; unmatched junction bases: 7. CDR3 nucleotides: TGTGCCAGCACTTTCACTAGCGGAAACAATGAGCAGTTCTTC. Its protein product is CASTFTSGNNEQFF.

This clone appeared a single time. This chain links TRBV7-2 with TRBJ1-5, with D possibly being TRBD1 (6 bases). The CDR3 extends over 15 amino acids. The germline V gene has CDR1 SGHTA and CDR2 FQGNSA. Trimming cost V 1 base and J 9 bases, with 16 bases left between them. The CDR3 coding sequence is TGTGCCAGCAGCTTAGAGAGGCAGGGGCGAACGCCCCAGCATTTT. Its protein is CASSLERQGRTPQHF.

J is TRBJ2-5 and V is TRBV28, with TRBD2 identical over 7 bases. Germline CDR1 is MDHEN and CDR2 is SYDVKM. The V and J ends lost 5 bases and 4 bases, in that order; junction bases with no gene match: 10. CDR3 length equals 15 residues. CDR3 sequence (DNA): TGTGCCAGCAGTGCTGACCGGGGGGTTAGAGAGACCCAGTACTTC. Its protein is CASSADRGVRETQYF. Full variable domain (outside the CDR3, taken from reference TRBV28 and TRBJ2-5): DVKVTQSSRYLVKRTGEKVFLECVQDMDHENMFWYRQDPGLGLRLIYFSYDVKMKEKGDIPEGYSVSREKKERFSLILESASTNQTSMYLCASSADRGVRETQYFGPGTRLLVL.

The chain carries TRBV4-1 and TRBJ1-5; tentative D call: TRBD1 (6 bases). Germline assignment: CDR1 MGHRA and CDR2 YSYEKL. This CDR3 is 16 amino acids long. V shed 1 base and J shed 6 bases, with 16 bases lying between them. CDR3 coding DNA: TGCGCCAGCAGCCAAGGGGCCACCAGGGGCGGTCAGCCCCAGCATTTT. Translation: CASSQGATRGGQPQHF.

The chain combines TRBV18 with TRBJ2-1, with D possibly TRBD2 on 5 matching bases. Germline V gene sequence: CDR1 KGHSH, CDR2 LQKENI. Trimming pared 3 bases from V and 2 bases from J, leaving 17 bases between. This CDR3 has 17 residues. DNA for the CDR3: TGTGCCAGCTCACCCATGGGAGCTCAAGTTGCCTACAATGAGCAGTTCTTC. As protein: CASSPMGAQVAYNEQFF.

The genes are TRBV6-5 and TRBJ1-1, with unresolved D. The germline V gene has CDR1 MNHEY and CDR2 SVGAGI. The CDR3 runs to 13 residues. Deletions cut 8 bases from V and 9 bases from J, with 19 bases between. The chain's CDR3 is CASQISLGSQAFF. CDR3 bases: TGTGCCAGCCAAATTAGTCTAGGCAGCCAAGCTTTCTTT.

The chain links TRBV29-1 to TRBJ1-4, with 7 bases that match TRBD1. Germline CDR1 and CDR2: SQVTM and ANQGSEA. The V gene end was trimmed by 7 bases and the J gene end by 0 bases; junction bases not matched to a gene: 8. The CDR3 sequence is 15 residues long. The CDR3 nucleotides read TGCAGCGCGTGGGGTCAGGGGGCAACTAATGAAAAACTGTTTTTT. It yields the protein CSAWGQGATNEKLFF.

The V and J genes are TRBV7-6 and TRBJ1-6, with 7 bases aligning to TRBD1. Germline-derived CDR1 and CDR2 are SGHVS and FNYEAQ. CDR3 length: 15 residues. With V trimmed by 2 bases and J by 10 bases, 8 bases remained unmatched. CDR3 coding DNA: TGTGCCAGCAGCTTAACTACAGGGGTGGGCTCACCCCTCCACTTT. Translation gives CASSLTTGVGSPLHF.

The chain links TRBV29-1 to TRBJ2-3, with D hard to call. V was pared by 3 bases and J by 1 base, with 2 bases between. Germline CDR1 reads SQVTM; CDR2 reads ANQGSEA. This CDR3 has 11 residues. The CDR3 region has the DNA TGCAGCGTTGACGGCACAGATACGCAGTATTTT. This encodes CSVDGTDTQYF.

The chain links TRBV27 to TRBJ1-1, with 12 nucleotides matching TRBD1. V was pared by 6 bases and J by 2 bases, with 7 bases of the junction left unmatched. CDR3 size: 16 residues. Germline CDR1 MNHEY, CDR2 SMNVEV (reference sequence). The CDR3 sequence is CASSNPGQGANTEAFF. The CDR3 DNA is TGTGCCAGCAGCAATCCGGGACAGGGGGCTAACACTGAAGCTTTCTTT.

The chain recombines TRBV15 with TRBJ2-7, with D perhaps matching TRBD1 (5 bases). CDR1 LNHNV and CDR2 YYDKDF come from the germline V gene (reference sequence). This CDR3 region has 14 residues. V lost 0 bases and J 3 bases, leaving 9 bases between the germline ends. The CDR3 region has the DNA TGTGCCACCAGCAGAGACAGGGTTCTCTACGAGCAGTACTTC. As protein: CATSRDRVLYEQYF.

The genes are TRBV2 and TRBJ2-1; TRBD2 aligns across 9 bases. Per the germline V gene, CDR1 is SNHLY and CDR2 is FYNNEI. Trimming cost V 11 bases and J 2 bases; bases outside gene matches: 13. CDR3 length: 16 amino acids. The chain's CDR3 is CAERPLTSGAYNEQFF. Written as DNA, the CDR3 is TGTGCCGAACGCCCCTTGACTAGCGGAGCCTACAATGAGCAGTTCTTC. The full variable domain, completed using reference TRBV2 and TRBJ2-1, is EPEVTQTPSHQVTQMGQEVILRCVPISNHLYFYWYRQILGQKVEFLVSFYNNEISEKSEIFDDQFSVERPDGSNFTLKIRSTKLEDSAMYFCAERPLTSGAYNEQFFGPGTRLTVL.

The rearrangement joins TRBV11-3 to TRBJ2-1; TRBD2 agrees at 8 bases. Germline values: CDR1 SGHNT, CDR2 YENEEA. There are 18 residues in the CDR3. J lost 6 bases, V lost 3 bases, and 16 bases had no gene match. CDR3 sequence (DNA): TGTGCCAGCAGCTTTAGCATGCACGCCGCGGGAGGTGGCAATGAGCAGTTCTTC. Translation gives CASSFSMHAAGGGNEQFF.

The V gene is TRBV9, the J gene TRBJ1-2; D possibly corresponds to TRBD1 (6 bases). This CDR3 spans 15 amino acids. V was cut by 3 bases and J by 3 bases, with 15 bases left in between. Germline loops: CDR1 SGDLS, CDR2 YYNGEE. The DNA for the CDR3 is TGTGCCAGCAGCGCCGCAGGGGTAGGGTACTATGGCTACACCTTC. Its protein product is CASSAAGVGYYGYTF.

This chain uses TRBV9 with TRBJ1-2; 7 bases map to TRBD1. V lost 3 bases and J lost 7; bases outside the gene matches: 6. The CDR3 totals 13 residues. From germline, CDR1 is SGDLS and CDR2 YYNGEE. CDR3 amino acids: CASSALAGGGYTF. DNA of the CDR3: TGTGCCAGCAGCGCCCTAGCAGGGGGTGGCTACACCTTC.